Below are 17 T cell receptor beta chains sequenced from a single sample in a study of T cell repertoires in cytomegalovirus infection. For these TCRs, the target antigens are not known. In TCRdb, the reads were re-called with MiXCR into one record per CDR3 protein. The table shows 600,000 to 700,000 distinct CDR3 sequences, with roughly 33% occurring only once. Source: cultured PBMCs, taken from culture after CMV antigen stimulation. The receptors shown here come from a human donor in good health (CMV status not recorded). Some clones in this sample may be carry-over from other donors' samples.

This clonotype has a handful of counts. The CDR3 region has the DNA TGTGCCAGCAGCGTCAGGGGGCCAGGAAACACCATATATTTT. Translated: CASSVRGPGNTIYF. J is TRBJ1-3 and V is TRBV7-2, with 8 nucleotides matching TRBD1. J lost 4 bases, V lost 5 bases, and 4 bases had no gene match. This CDR3 has 14 residues. The germline gives CDR1 SGHTA, CDR2 FQGNSA. The whole variable domain, filled in from reference TRBV7-2 and TRBJ1-3, reads GAGVSQSPSNKVTEKGKDVELRCDPISGHTALYWYRQSLGQGLEFLIYFQGNSAPDKSGLPSDRFSAERTGGSVSTLTIQRTQQEDSAVYLCASSVRGPGNTIYFGEGSWLTVV.

The genes are TRBV12-3 or TRBV12-4 and TRBJ2-1; D call uncertain. CDR3 length: 12 amino acids. Between the trimmed V and J ends, which lost 5 bases and 8 bases, there was a span of 10 bases. The CDR3 here is CASSPGPHEQFF. CDR3 in DNA: TGTGCCAGCAGTCCTGGACCCCATGAGCAGTTCTTC.

This clonotype was seen at least ten times. The chain links TRBV7-8 to TRBJ1-2, with D perhaps matching TRBD1 (6 bases). Trimming removed 5 bases from V and 4 bases from J, with 14 bases in between. This CDR3 comprises 14 residues. CDR1 SGHVS and CDR2 FQNEAQ come from the germline V gene. CDR3 protein: CASSPGPGAYGYTF. The CDR3 DNA follows: TGTGCCAGCAGCCCAGGGCCAGGGGCCTATGGCTACACCTTC.

There are a few counts of this clonotype. This chain joins TRBV7-2 and TRBJ2-7; TRBD2 is a possible D gene (5 bases). CDR3 length equals 15 residues. The V end was cut by 4 bases, the J end by 0 bases, with 13 bases between. Germline loops: CDR1 SGHTA, CDR2 FQGNSA. The CDR3 protein is CASSSRTVSSYEQYF. The CDR3 bases are TGTGCCAGCAGCTCCCGGACTGTGAGCTCCTACGAGCAGTACTTC.

This CDR3 is CASSLSGGRRGEQYF. In DNA form, the CDR3 reads TGTGCCAGCAGTTTATCGGGGGGGAGAAGGGGCGAGCAGTACTTC. This chain links TRBV27 with TRBJ2-7, with 7 bases that match TRBD2. CDR1 and CDR2 from the germline V gene are MNHEY and SMNVEV (reference sequence). Unmatched junction bases numbered 8, after V lost 0 bases and J lost 6 bases. This CDR3 comprises 15 residues.

The chain couples TRBV19 to TRBJ1-5; D is undetermined. The length of the CDR3 is 16 residues. Germline-derived CDR1 and CDR2 are LNHDA and SQIVND (reference sequence). Trimming left V 1 base short and J 9 bases short, with 19 bases between. The CDR3 spells CASSIGPGQGSGPQHF. For the CDR3, the DNA is TGTGCCAGTAGTATAGGTCCGGGCCAAGGGAGTGGGCCCCAGCATTTT. The entire variable domain, with the rest obtained from reference TRBV19 and TRBJ1-5, is as follows: DGGITQSPKYLFRKEGQNVTLSCEQNLNHDAMYWYRQDPGQGLRLIYYSQIVNDFQKGDIAEGYSVSREKKESFPLTVTSAQKNPTAFYLCASSIGPGQGSGPQHFGDGTRLSIL.

A few counts support this clonotype. The chain recombines TRBV6-2 or TRBV6-3 with TRBJ1-5, with D uncertain. There are 13 residues in the CDR3. The V gene lost 2 bases and the J gene lost 3 bases, with 5 bases spanning the gap. CDR1 MNHEY and CDR2 SVGEGT come from the germline V gene. The CDR3 DNA follows: TGTGCCAGCAGTTACAGGAACAATCAGCCCCAGCATTTT. Translating it yields CASSYRNNQPQHF.

This clonotype came up many times. The chain employs TRBV7-2 and TRBJ1-6; D call uncertain. Trimming took off 5 bases at V and 8 bases at J, with 13 bases between the two ends. The CDR3 runs 14 residues. CDR1 is SGHTA, CDR2 FQGNSA, per germline. CDR3 DNA sequence: TGTGCCAGCAGCCTAACCTACCGCGATTCACCCCTCCACTTT. It specifies CASSLTYRDSPLHF.

CDR3 nucleotide sequence: TGTGCCACCAGTGACCCTAGGACTAGCGGGAGCTCAGATACGCAGTATTTT. Its translation is CATSDPRTSGSSDTQYF. The gene calls are TRBV24-1 and TRBJ2-3; 13 positions match TRBD2. CDR1 KGHDR and CDR2 SFDVKD come from the germline V gene. CDR3 size: 17 residues. Unmatched junction bases numbered 7, after V lost 4 bases and J lost 4 bases.

This clonotype was seen many times. The chain employs TRBV7-2 and TRBJ2-3; 11 bases align to TRBD2. The CDR3 is made up of 16 amino acids. Germline V CDR1 and CDR2: SGHTA, FQGNSA. V lost 10 bases to trimming and J lost 4 bases; unmatched junction nucleotides: 13. CDR3 DNA: TGTGCCACCGCCACAGAGGTTAGCGGGGGGGCAGATACGCAGTATTTT. This sequence encodes CATATEVSGGADTQYF.

Worth noting for this clonotype: A much larger clone lies a single base off, so this may be a read error. The chain joins TRBV7-9 to TRBJ2-3; D unresolved. Trimming pared 2 bases from V and 6 bases from J, leaving 9 bases between. This CDR3 has 13 amino acids. CDR1 is SEHNR and CDR2 is FQNEAQ in the germline V gene (reference sequence). DNA for the CDR3: TGTGCCAGCAGCTTATTCGGGCTGGATACGCAGTATTTT. This encodes CASSLFGLDTQYF.

Comment on this clonotype: A much larger clone sits a single nucleotide away, making a read error possible. The chain recombines TRBV7-2 with TRBJ2-3; no definite D call. CDR1 and CDR2 (germline): SGHTA, FQGNSA. There are 13 residues in the CDR3. The CDR3 nucleotides are TGTGCCAGCAGCTTGTCTATAAGAGATACGCAGGATTTT. Its protein product is CASSLSIRDTQDF.

This chain links TRBV4-1 with TRBJ1-4; 11 positions agree with TRBD1. CDR3 size: 18 residues. CDR1 is MGHRA and CDR2 is YSYEKL in the germline V gene. The ends lost 0 bases at V and 8 bases at J; junction bases unmatched: 11. The CDR3 DNA reads TGCGCCAGCAGCCAAGAGGAGATTTCGGGGACAGGGGGAGAAAAACTGTTTTTT. It codes for CASSQEEISGTGGEKLFF.

This clonotype was observed a few times. This rearrangement joins TRBV7-2 to TRBJ2-1; TRBD2 matches 9 bases. CDR1 and CDR2 from the germline V gene are SGHTA and FQGNSA. V shed 5 bases and J 7 bases; nucleotides not matched to a gene: 6. The CDR3 sequence is 14 residues long. CDR3 region: CASSKKAGGNEQFF. In DNA form, the CDR3 reads TGTGCCAGCAGCAAAAAGGCGGGGGGGAATGAGCAGTTCTTC.

There are many counts of this clonotype. V and J are TRBV7-2 and TRBJ1-5, with D perhaps matching TRBD1 (6 bases). Germline CDR1 and CDR2: SGHTA and FQGNSA. The CDR3 sequence is 14 residues long. Trimming removed 5 bases at V and 4 bases at J, with 12 bases between. CDR3 sequence reads: CASSRTATNQPQHF. CDR3 bases: TGTGCCAGCAGCCGGACAGCAACTAATCAGCCCCAGCATTTT.

This clonotype was observed many times. The J gene is TRBJ2-3, the V gene TRBV7-2, with unresolved D. Germline lookup yields CDR1 SGHTA and CDR2 FQGNSA. Trimming shortened V by 5 bases and J by 2 bases, and 14 bases separated the two germline ends. The CDR3 loop spans 15 amino acids. This chain's CDR3 is CASSLDLSTTDTQYF. The CDR3, as DNA: TGTGCCAGCAGCCTAGACTTGTCCACCACAGATACGCAGTATTTT.

This chain joins TRBV7-9 and TRBJ2-7; no reliable D call. Trimming removed 5 bases from V and 5 bases from J, with 13 bases in between. Germline V gene sequence: CDR1 SEHNR, CDR2 FQNEAQ (reference sequence). The CDR3 sequence is 13 residues long. CDR3 in amino acids: CASSRWEGDEQYF. Written as DNA, the CDR3 is TGTGCCAGCAGCCGCTGGGAAGGCGACGAGCAGTACTTC.